This TCR beta chain was captured by sequencing in a study of cytomegalovirus exposure and HLA in healthy donors. Notes on the study in general: Some public TCRs appeared in many individuals, while most sequences were rare.

This PCR relied on a set of 60 Vbeta primers and 13 Jbeta primers. The table came from immunoSEQ multiplex PCR; TCRdb's copy has only in-frame clones and leaves some out. The sample shows about 92,000 clones, over 70% of them seen only once. The V end lost 6 bases, the J end lost 8 bases, and 17 bases lay between the germline ends. Germline values: CDR1 SEHNR, CDR2 FQNEAQ (reference sequence). CDR3 length: 14 amino acids. A remark on this clone: As yet, its antigen is unknown.

This TCR derives from a man in his fifties in good health and CMV-seropositive. The chain joins TRBV7-9 to TRBJ2-1; D is uncertain. The sample taken for sequencing was PBMCs. The CDR3 DNA reads as TGTGCCAGCAGATCCGAGGTTGAGGTGGATGAGCAGTTCTTC. Protein: CASRSEVEVDEQFF.